This entry features one T cell receptor beta chain sequence. Its antigen is not identified. Using immunoSEQ multiplex PCR, the repertoire was profiled, and TCRdb retains in-frame clones only, with some absent. The sample yields 150,000 or so clones, roughly nine tenths seen once. This record comes from a study of radiation and T cells in renal cell carcinoma. Study-level findings and limits: In blood, top tumor clones expanded by 2 weeks, shrinking by 4. Baseline intratumoral clonotype presence is unknown without pretreatment biopsies.

Time point meaning: baseline pretreatment blood. The treatment denotes: 15 Gy SBRT to primary tumor, nephrectomy 4 weeks later. The V end lost 4 bases, the J end lost 3 bases, and 15 bases lay between the germline ends. Germline V gives CDR1 GTSNPN, CDR2 SVGIG (reference sequence). CDR3 length equals 14 residues. This chain links TRBV30 with TRBJ1-2; a weak D match, TRBD1 (6 bases). The sequencing used blood, collected from a patient whose treatment included radiotherapy and nephrectomy. The sequence was collected from a woman aged 70-85 years with renal cell carcinoma. CDR3 nucleotide sequence: TGTGCCTGGAAAGCGCTGGGGGCGGACTATGGCTACACCTTC. Translating it yields CAWKALGADYGYTF.